The 14 T cell receptor beta chains in this list originate from one sample, sequenced in a study of T cell responses to AZD1222 COVID-19 vaccine. Profiling relied on immunoSEQ multiplex PCR, and the TCRdb table lists in-frame clones only, not all of them. In the table there are fewer than 110,000 clones, approximately 92% of which are singletons. Sequencing used peripheral blood, obtained 28 days after the second AZD1222 dose. The receptor set was obtained from an adult who received the AZD1222 COVID-19 vaccine.

This clone showed up just once. This chain joins TRBV9 and TRBJ1-6; no reliable D call. In germline, CDR1 is SGDLS, CDR2 YYNGEE. The CDR3 contains 15 residues. V was shortened by 4 bases and J by 8 bases, with 16 bases between the two germline ends. The CDR3 loop is CASSQMGRLDSPLHF. The DNA of the CDR3 is TGTGCCAGCAGCCAAATGGGCAGGTTGGATTCACCCCTCCACTTT.

This chain links TRBV9 with TRBJ2-2, with D perhaps matching TRBD2 (6 bases). This CDR3 has 15 amino acids. V dropped 3 bases and J dropped 6 bases, with 15 bases sitting between them. CDR1 and CDR2 from the germline V gene are SGDLS and YYNGEE. This chain's CDR3 is CASSAPTRTAGELFF. Written as DNA, the CDR3 is TGTGCCAGCAGCGCACCGACTAGAACCGCCGGGGAGCTGTTTTTT.

The gene calls are TRBV13 and TRBJ1-6; tentative D call: TRBD1 (5 bases). The CDR3 runs to 15 residues. V lost 1 base, J lost 8 bases, and 12 bases lay in between. Germline loops: CDR1 PRHDT, CDR2 FYEKMQ (reference sequence). The chain's CDR3 is CASSLAGTGHSPLHF. DNA for the CDR3: TGTGCCAGCAGCTTAGCAGGGACTGGTCATTCACCCCTCCACTTT.

This chain uses TRBV25-1 with TRBJ2-7, with 9 positions matching TRBD1. Per germline, CDR1 MGHDK and CDR2 SYGVNS. The CDR3 spans 13 residues. The junction had 4 bases not matched to a gene; V was cut back by 6 bases and J by 4 bases. The CDR3 DNA is TGTGCCAGCAGAAGACAGGGGGGGTACGAGCAGTACTTC. Protein: CASRRQGGYEQYF.

This chain links TRBV27 with TRBJ2-7; 9 bases line up with TRBD2. V was clipped by 6 bases and J by 2 bases; unmatched bases: 5. The CDR3 totals 14 residues. Germline loops: CDR1 MNHEY, CDR2 SMNVEV (reference sequence). The CDR3 region has the DNA TGTGCCAGCAGCTTAGCGGGAGATACCTACGAGCAGTACTTC. Translating it yields CASSLAGDTYEQYF.

This chain connects TRBV4-1 to TRBJ2-1; 12 bases line up with TRBD2. CDR1 is MGHRA, CDR2 YSYEKL, per germline. CDR3 length equals 17 residues. J was trimmed by 7 bases and V by 0 bases; bases with no gene match: 7. CDR3 sequence: CASSQDLAGGPRNEQFF. Written as DNA, the CDR3 is TGCGCCAGCAGCCAAGACCTAGCGGGAGGGCCTCGAAATGAGCAGTTCTTC.

This chain joins TRBV6-4 and TRBJ2-7, with 7 bases fitting TRBD2. CDR3 length: 16 amino acids. Germline CDR1 MRHNA, CDR2 SNTAGT. With V trimmed by 6 bases and J by 4 bases, 15 bases remained unmatched. The CDR3 loop reads CASREDRNGRPYEQYF. Here the CDR3 DNA reads TGTGCCAGCAGGGAGGATCGAAACGGGAGGCCATACGAGCAGTACTTC.

The count of this clone is one. This rearrangement joins TRBV7-3 to TRBJ1-6; D not resolved. Trimming left V 2 bases short and J 4 bases short, with 6 bases between. Germline values: CDR1 SGHTA, CDR2 FQGTGA. The CDR3 contains 14 residues. The CDR3 here is CASSLQEYNSPLHF. Written as DNA, the CDR3 is TGTGCCAGCAGCTTACAGGAGTATAATTCACCCCTCCACTTT.

The chain is built from TRBV7-9 and TRBJ2-1; D is possibly TRBD1 (6 bases). Trimming took 1 base from V and 12 from J, leaving 10 bases between them. Germline CDR1 is SEHNR and CDR2 is FQNEAQ (reference sequence). The CDR3 is 12 amino acids. The chain's CDR3 is CASSLEGRGQFF. The CDR3 DNA reads as TGTGCCAGCAGCTTAGAGGGCAGGGGGCAGTTCTTC.

This chain uses TRBV19 with TRBJ2-1; D gene uncertain. Germline CDR1 LNHDA, CDR2 SQIVND (reference sequence). Trimming left V 3 bases short and J 6 bases short, with 9 bases between. The CDR3 length is 13 residues. CDR3 region: CASSINGINEQFF. The DNA of the CDR3 is TGTGCCAGTAGTATTAACGGAATCAATGAGCAGTTCTTC.

This chain uses TRBV18 with TRBJ2-4, with TRBD2 matching 7 bases. J was trimmed by 9 bases and V by 1 base; bases with no gene match: 15. Germline V lookup: CDR1 KGHSH, CDR2 LQKENI. The CDR3 is 17 residues long. As DNA, the CDR3 is TGTGCCAGCTCACCACGAGGGGAGGGCCGAAGCAGGACCATTCAGTACTTC. Translation gives CASSPRGEGRSRTIQYF.

The chain's CDR3 is CASSPPGTGLQETQYF. The DNA for the CDR3 is TGTGCCAGTAGTCCCCCAGGGACAGGACTGCAAGAGACCCAGTACTTC. The genes are TRBV19 and TRBJ2-5; 8 nucleotides agree with TRBD1. V dropped 5 bases and J dropped 2; count of bases not matched to a gene: 10. Germline-derived CDR1 and CDR2 are LNHDA and SQIVND (reference sequence). The CDR3 extends over 16 amino acids.

This clone was picked up a small number of times. The CDR3 DNA reads TGTGCCAGCTCACCAAGATACGAGAGGTCGGGTAATGAAAAACTGTTTTTT. It codes for CASSPRYERSGNEKLFF. The V call is TRBV18, the J call TRBJ1-4, with no clear D. Per the germline V gene, CDR1 is KGHSH and CDR2 is LQKENI. With 2 bases removed from V and 4 bases from J, the gap between germline ends came to 17 bases. The CDR3 loop spans 17 amino acids.

The rearrangement links TRBV18 to TRBJ1-2; TRBD1 is a possible D gene (5 bases). Trimming shortened V by 3 bases and J by 6 bases, and 20 bases separated the two germline ends. The germline gives CDR1 KGHSH, CDR2 LQKENI. CDR3 size: 16 residues. CDR3 region: CASSPGGLDPTDGYTF. The CDR3 DNA is TGTGCCAGCTCACCGGGGGGTCTTGACCCGACGGATGGCTACACCTTC.